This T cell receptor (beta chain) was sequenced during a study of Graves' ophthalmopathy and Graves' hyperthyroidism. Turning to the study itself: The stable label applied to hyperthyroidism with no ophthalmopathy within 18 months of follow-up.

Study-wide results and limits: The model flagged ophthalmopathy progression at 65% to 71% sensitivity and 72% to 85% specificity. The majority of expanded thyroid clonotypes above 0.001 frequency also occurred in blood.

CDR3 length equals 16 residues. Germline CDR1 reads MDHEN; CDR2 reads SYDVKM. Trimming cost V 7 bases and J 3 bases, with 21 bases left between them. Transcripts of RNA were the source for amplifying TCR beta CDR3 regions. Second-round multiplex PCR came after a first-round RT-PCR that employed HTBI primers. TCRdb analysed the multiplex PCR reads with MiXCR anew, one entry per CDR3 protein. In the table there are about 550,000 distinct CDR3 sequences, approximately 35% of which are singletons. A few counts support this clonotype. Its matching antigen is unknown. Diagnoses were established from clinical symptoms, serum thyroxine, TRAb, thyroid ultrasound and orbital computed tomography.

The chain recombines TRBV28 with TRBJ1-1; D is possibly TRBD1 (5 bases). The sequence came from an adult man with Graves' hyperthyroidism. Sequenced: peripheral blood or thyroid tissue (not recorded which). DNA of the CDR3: TGTGCCAGCACTATACGCCAGGGTATGGTTTACACTGAAGCTTTCTTT. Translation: CASTIRQGMVYTEAFF.